This T cell receptor beta chain was captured by sequencing in a study of cytomegalovirus exposure and HLA in healthy donors. Findings of the study overall: It has been reported that TCR beta sequences accurately predicted the HLA-A and HLA-B alleles of most subjects. In a later analysis, HLA-associated beta chains showed higher expansion and lower generation probabilities than comparable chains. Owing to their indistinguishability, certain V segments, notably TRBV6-2 and TRBV6-3, were excluded.

Use of 60 Vbeta and 13 Jbeta primers characterized the PCR. The table came from immunoSEQ multiplex PCR; TCRdb's copy has only in-frame clones and leaves some out. Its table records tens of thousands of clones. With respect to this clone: The antigen remains unidentified.

After removal of 3 bases from V and 4 bases from J, the junction contained 13 bases not matched to a gene. Germline V gene data show CDR1 as MDHEN and CDR2 as SYDVKM. The CDR3 consists of 17 residues. Healthy bone marrow donors supplied every sample. The chain couples TRBV28 to TRBJ1-2; 8 bases match TRBD1. The sequence was obtained from a woman aged 40-49 years in good health and CMV-seronegative. Sequences were obtained from PBMCs. CDR3 nucleotides: TGTGCCAGCAGTTTCTCCCCTATATGGGACAGGAGCTATGGCTACACCTTC. It yields the protein CASSFSPIWDRSYGYTF.